These T cell receptor beta chains were read from a single sample in a study of post-analysis software for immune sequencing data. A single record per CDR3 protein comes from TCRdb applying MiXCR to the PCR reads. The sample includes about 820,000 distinct CDR3 sequences, roughly half seen only once; the top ten take 4.6%. Input material: blood. The origin of the receptors is a girl between 10 and 17 years old with multiple sclerosis. Both conserved end residues are part of each CDR3. Fields, in order: J gene, V gene, D gene, CDR3 protein. The D gene is left open where the match is weak.

J gene: TRBJ2-5
V gene: TRBV12-5
D gene: TRBD2
CDR3 protein: CASGLDPFVSGGNQETQYF

J gene: TRBJ1-2
V gene: TRBV12-3/TRBV12-4
D gene: TRBD1
CDR3 protein: CASSSVGQGARGYTF

J gene: TRBJ2-3
V gene: TRBV7-9
D gene: TRBD1
CDR3 protein: CASSIGQGRGTDTQYF

J gene: TRBJ2-3
V gene: TRBV29-1
D gene: .
CDR3 protein: CSVEGTLFSTQYF

J gene: TRBJ1-2
V gene: TRBV7-3
D gene: .
CDR3 protein: CASSLTREAGGYTF

J gene: TRBJ2-1
V gene: TRBV12-3/TRBV12-4
D gene: TRBD1
CDR3 protein: CASSFPWTGSTRFNEQFF

J gene: TRBJ2-1
V gene: TRBV29-1
D gene: TRBD1
CDR3 protein: CSVEDRDRGYNEQFF

J gene: TRBJ2-7
V gene: TRBV5-1
D gene: .
CDR3 protein: CASSLMKGSSYEQYF

J gene: TRBJ2-1
V gene: TRBV7-8
D gene: .
CDR3 protein: CASSFLKYEQFF

J gene: TRBJ2-3
V gene: TRBV27
D gene: TRBD2
CDR3 protein: CASRPGLAASASTDTQYF

J gene: .
V gene: TRBV5-4
D gene: .
CDR3 protein: CASSPGSKTQYF

J gene: TRBJ2-6
V gene: TRBV3-1
D gene: .
CDR3 protein: CASSPRGSSGANVPTF

J gene: TRBJ2-1
V gene: TRBV5-8
D gene: .
CDR3 protein: CASSLGALTGYNEQFF

J gene: TRBJ2-7
V gene: TRBV5-1
D gene: TRBD2
CDR3 protein: CASSPLAGGPSYEQYF

J gene: TRBJ2-7
V gene: TRBV29-1
D gene: TRBD1
CDR3 protein: CSVYTQDRGRHEQYF

J gene: .
V gene: TRBV5-1
D gene: .
CDR3 protein: CASSWDGGVEQYF

J gene: TRBJ1-1
V gene: TRBV29-1
D gene: .
CDR3 protein: CSVEEGLLEVNTEAFF

J gene: TRBJ1-6
V gene: TRBV28
D gene: .
CDR3 protein: CASSPGGPSYNSPLYF

J gene: TRBJ1-6
V gene: TRBV5-1
D gene: .
CDR3 protein: CASSSDTPYNSPLHF

J gene: TRBJ2-7
V gene: TRBV10-3
D gene: .
CDR3 protein: CAISDGQRETYEQYF

J gene: TRBJ1-1
V gene: TRBV7-6
D gene: .
CDR3 protein: CASSLQPNTEAFF

J gene: TRBJ1-2
V gene: TRBV20-1
D gene: .
CDR3 protein: CLLLSNYGYTF

J gene: TRBJ2-5
V gene: TRBV5-1
D gene: TRBD2
CDR3 protein: CASSCGGGGETQYF

J gene: TRBJ2-7
V gene: TRBV10-3
D gene: .
CDR3 protein: CAISASIGGYEQYF

J gene: TRBJ2-1
V gene: TRBV12-3/TRBV12-4
D gene: TRBD2
CDR3 protein: CASSFREGGNEQFF

J gene: TRBJ2-3
V gene: TRBV7-3
D gene: TRBD1
CDR3 protein: CASSPGQGSPRRTDTQYF

J gene: TRBJ2-7
V gene: TRBV29-1
D gene: TRBD2
CDR3 protein: CSVSSGRTYEQYF

J gene: TRBJ2-3
V gene: TRBV3-1
D gene: .
CDR3 protein: CAISRYGTDTQYF

J gene: TRBJ1-1
V gene: TRBV18
D gene: .
CDR3 protein: CASSPLDQGTEAFF

J gene: TRBJ1-2
V gene: TRBV29-1
D gene: .
CDR3 protein: CSVEGYTF

J gene: TRBJ1-5
V gene: TRBV15
D gene: .
CDR3 protein: CATSLRGPRQPQHF

J gene: TRBJ2-1
V gene: TRBV29-1
D gene: TRBD2
CDR3 protein: CSVLAGGAYNEQFF

J gene: TRBJ2-5
V gene: TRBV25-1
D gene: .
CDR3 protein: CASSEFGAERETQYF

J gene: TRBJ2-7
V gene: TRBV6-6
D gene: .
CDR3 protein: CASSVQSYEQYF

J gene: TRBJ2-7
V gene: TRBV7-8
D gene: .
CDR3 protein: CASSLADKKSSYEQYF

J gene: TRBJ1-2
V gene: TRBV29-1
D gene: .
CDR3 protein: CSAPTVAARGYTF

J gene: TRBJ1-2
V gene: TRBV3-1
D gene: TRBD1
CDR3 protein: CASSQGDRGHGYTF

J gene: TRBJ2-5
V gene: TRBV7-2
D gene: TRBD2
CDR3 protein: CASSFQRGQETQYF

J gene: TRBJ2-1
V gene: TRBV18
D gene: .
CDR3 protein: CASSPQRINEQFF

J gene: TRBJ2-7
V gene: TRBV2
D gene: .
CDR3 protein: CASMPLDSIYEQYF

J gene: TRBJ2-1
V gene: TRBV6-1
D gene: .
CDR3 protein: CASSEVYEGKQFF

J gene: TRBJ2-3
V gene: TRBV9
D gene: .
CDR3 protein: CASSVAWQGTDTQYF